The sequence of this T cell receptor beta chain was determined in a study of cytomegalovirus exposure and HLA in healthy donors. Broader study findings: Cytomegalovirus association was listed for approximately 150 TCR beta chains. In the 120 or so validation repertoires, about 95% of cluster scores exceeded 0, per a later analysis.

Assay used: immunoSEQ multiplex PCR; TCRdb lists only in-frame clones, some missing. The sample has roughly 73,000 clones, 94% seen once; the top ten hold approximately 1.5%. With regard to this clone: Its antigen is not identified.

CDR1 MNHNY and CDR2 SVGAGI come from the germline V gene (reference sequence). CDR3 length: 10 amino acids. The V and J ends lost 4 bases and 5 bases respectively, with 3 bases between them. The specimen was PBMCs. The sequence came from a man between 18 and 29 years old in good health and CMV-seropositive. This chain connects TRBV6-6 to TRBJ2-7; D is unclear. CDR3 bases: TGTGCCAGCAGTTTAAACGAGCAGTACTTC. Translating it yields CASSLNEQYF.